The TCR beta chain under discussion was sequenced for a study of blood T cell repertoires in COVID-19. Study in general: In each case, the material was cDNA or gDNA derived from T cells, B-cell-depleted T cells, or PBMCs.

Original methodology: Cell counts per sample came from amplifying reference gene primers. Method: immunoSEQ multiplex PCR; TCRdb's copy keeps in-frame clones and lacks some. V and J calls and clone size follow that table, whereas D and trimming were derived from the DNA. In the table there are 150,000 to 200,000 clones, roughly nine tenths of which are singletons. CDR1 and CDR2 (germline): MNHEY, SVGAGI. CDR3 length: 15 amino acids. V dropped 2 bases and J dropped 5 bases, with 10 bases sitting between them. The material sequenced was peripheral blood. V usage is TRBV6-5 and J usage is TRBJ1-6; no firm D call. The clonotype originates from a man in his forties or fifties with acute or convalescent COVID-19. The DNA of the CDR3 is TGTGCCAGCAGTTACAGTTTGCAGAATAATTCACCCCTCCACTTT. Amino acid sequence: CASSYSLQNNSPLHF.